One T cell receptor beta chain is described in this entry. Its cognate antigen is unknown. The PCR used 60 Vbeta and 13 Jbeta primers. Sequenced by immunoSEQ multiplex PCR; TCRdb stores in-frame clones only, minus some. The repertoire has around 90,000 clones, around 77% of them found once; the top ten carry 7.3%. This sample was taken from a study of cytomegalovirus exposure and HLA in healthy donors. Study results and limitations: There were a few CMV-associated chains whose specificity for CMV antigens was confirmed in vitro.

This CDR3 is built from 15 residues. Germline V gene sequence: CDR1 LGHNT, CDR2 FRNRAP. After removal of 6 bases from V and 9 bases from J, the junction contained 7 bases not matched to a gene. Sample: PBMCs. J is TRBJ2-1 and V is TRBV12-5, with 14 bases that match TRBD2. This clonotype was sampled from a young man in good health and CMV-seronegative. DNA for the CDR3: TGTGCTAGTGGCCTTGGGACTAGCGGGGGAACTGAGCAGTTCTTC. It yields the protein CASGLGTSGGTEQFF.